Each of the 27 T cell receptor beta chains below was sequenced from the same sample in a study of spatial heterogeneity in lung cancer. The time point is: blood at routine non-recurrence follow-up after resection. The authors sequenced whole RNA from tumor, nontumor lung or frozen PBMC without sorting. TCRdb called the 5' RACE reads again in MiXCR, with one record for every CDR3 protein. The sample lists about 50,000 distinct CDR3 sequences, roughly 7.4% seen once, with around 35% in the top ten. The input for sequencing was PBMCs, taken at follow-up. The receptors originated from a female donor with early-stage non-small cell lung cancer.

This clonotype was detected many times. J is TRBJ1-5 and V is TRBV6-2 or TRBV6-3, with 8 bases fitting TRBD1. The V gene's germline CDR1 is MNHEY and CDR2 SVGEGT. The CDR3 totals 14 residues. The V and J ends lost 4 bases and 8 bases, in that order; junction bases with no gene match: 7. The CDR3 DNA reads TGTGCCAGCAGTTTAAACAGGGGGTTAAAGCCCCAGCATTTT. Its protein product is CASSLNRGLKPQHF.

This clonotype was seen repeatedly, ten times or more. The chain is built from TRBV3-1 and TRBJ1-2, with D perhaps matching TRBD1 (5 bases). This CDR3 has 14 amino acids. Germline V gene data show CDR1 as LGHDT and CDR2 as YNNKEL (reference sequence). Trimming pared 4 bases from V and 5 bases from J, leaving 14 bases between. The CDR3 sequence is CASSRDSFWYGYTF. In DNA form, the CDR3 reads TGTGCCAGCAGCCGGGACTCCTTCTGGTATGGCTACACCTTC.

This clonotype was seen more than once but under ten times. The V call is TRBV10-1, the J call TRBJ1-5; TRBD1 matches at 7 bases. In germline, CDR1 is WNHNN, CDR2 SYGVQD (reference sequence). J lost 6 bases, V lost 5 bases, and 4 bases had no gene match. The CDR3 contains 13 residues. The CDR3 loop is CASSRDSLQPQHF. CDR3 coding DNA: TGCGCCAGCAGTCGGGACAGCCTTCAGCCCCAGCATTTT.

Many counts were recorded for this clonotype. The rearrangement uses TRBV28 and TRBJ1-2, with D possibly TRBD1 on 5 matching bases. V lost 6 bases to trimming and J lost 10 bases, with 24 bases between them. The CDR3 consists of 15 residues. Germline lookup yields CDR1 MDHEN and CDR2 SYDVKM. This chain's CDR3 is CASSANGPRQTFYTF. The CDR3 region has the DNA TGTGCCAGCAGCGCAAATGGCCCTAGACAGACTTTCTACACCTTC.

The rearrangement uses TRBV14 and TRBJ1-2; D is ambiguous. The germline V and J ends were trimmed by 0 bases and 0 bases, with 20 bases remaining between them. CDR3 length: 19 residues. Per the germline V gene, CDR1 is SGHDN and CDR2 is FVKESK. In nucleotides, the CDR3 is TGTGCCAGCAGCCAAGATCTGGTTGGCCATTTTTCAGCTAACTATGGCTACACCTTC. It translates to CASSQDLVGHFSANYGYTF.

This clonotype appeared many times. The chain combines TRBV7-2 with TRBJ2-1; D may be TRBD1 or TRBD2 (5 bases each). This CDR3 has 16 amino acids. Germline-derived CDR1 and CDR2 are SGHTA and FQGNSA. V was cut by 2 bases and J by 0 bases, with 11 bases left in between. The CDR3 region has the DNA TGTGCCAGCAGCTTACGAGGGACCAGCTCCTACAATGAGCAGTTCTTC. Amino acid sequence: CASSLRGTSSYNEQFF.

This clonotype was seen at least ten times. The gene calls are TRBV5-1 and TRBJ1-4; D unclear. The germline V and J ends were trimmed by 6 bases and 0 bases, with 9 bases remaining between them. Germline V CDR1 and CDR2: SGHRS, YFSETQ. This CDR3 contains 14 residues. The CDR3 protein is CASKSGSTNEKLFF. In DNA, the CDR3 is TGCGCCAGCAAGTCGGGATCAACTAATGAAAAACTGTTTTTT.

This clonotype appeared a few times. The CDR3: CASSLQGQRGTGELFF. The CDR3 region has the DNA TGCGCCAGCAGCTTGCAGGGGCAGAGGGGCACCGGGGAGCTGTTTTTT. The chain has TRBV5-1 and TRBJ2-2; D is possibly TRBD1 (6 bases). CDR1 is SGHRS and CDR2 is YFSETQ in the germline V gene. The germline V and J ends were trimmed by 1 base and 4 bases, with 14 bases remaining between them. This CDR3 has 16 residues.

This clonotype was observed a handful of times. This rearrangement joins TRBV18 to TRBJ1-4, with D possibly TRBD1 on 5 matching bases. With 1 base removed from V and 7 bases from J, the gap between germline ends came to 13 bases. The CDR3 loop spans 15 amino acids. Looked up from germline, CDR1 is KGHSH and CDR2 is LQKENI. The CDR3 DNA is TGTGCCAGCTCACCACTGGAGGGGAGAGGTGAAAAACTGTTTTTT. Translated: CASSPLEGRGEKLFF.

This clonotype was observed many times. The gene calls are TRBV6-5 and TRBJ2-4; 7 bases line up with TRBD1. The germline V gene has CDR1 MNHEY and CDR2 SVGAGI. CDR3 length: 13 residues. The V gene end was trimmed by 5 bases and the J gene end by 6 bases; junction bases not matched to a gene: 4. The CDR3 nucleotides are TGTGCCAGCAGTCCAAACAGGGGAAACATTCAGTACTTC. Its protein product is CASSPNRGNIQYF.

A remark on this clonotype: One base away lies a much larger clone, so this may be a sequencing read error. V gene TRBV27 combines with J gene TRBJ2-7, with 8 bases fitting TRBD1. In germline, CDR1 is MNHEY, CDR2 SMNVEV (reference sequence). The CDR3 covers 15 residues. Here the CDR3 DNA reads TGTGCCAGCAGTCCTCGGACAGGGCGTTCCTACGAGCAGAACTTC. It specifies CASSPRTGRSYEQNF.

This clonotype was seen at least ten times. The CDR3 nucleotides are TGTGCCAGCAGCTTAGGTGGCGCGAGCAATCAGCCCCAGCATTTT. Residues: CASSLGGASNQPQHF. This rearrangement joins TRBV7-2 to TRBJ1-5; D is unresolved. V dropped 1 base and J dropped 1 base, with 8 bases sitting between them. The CDR3 has 15 residues. Germline lookup yields CDR1 SGHTA and CDR2 FQGNSA.

This clonotype was observed at least ten times. V and J are TRBV5-1 and TRBJ2-1; no clear D gene. V was trimmed by 4 bases and J by 8 bases, leaving 10 bases between them. Germline CDR1 SGHRS, CDR2 YFSETQ. The CDR3 covers 12 residues. The CDR3 bases are TGCGCCAGCAGCGCCGTTAGGGATGAGCAGTTCTTC. It translates to CASSAVRDEQFF.

This clonotype is labeled medium-sized (0.01 to 0.1%). V is TRBV20-1 and J is TRBJ2-5, with TRBD2 matching over 10 bases. The germline gives CDR1 DFQATT, CDR2 SNEGSKA (reference sequence). This CDR3 comprises 15 residues. J was trimmed by 4 bases and V by 1 base; bases with no gene match: 6. The CDR3 reads CSARGSSGGRETQYF. CDR3 bases: TGCAGTGCTAGAGGTTCTAGCGGGGGAAGAGAGACCCAGTACTTC.

The rearrangement uses TRBV20-1 and TRBJ1-4; D is uncertain. The CDR3 is 16 amino acids. The V gene's germline CDR1 is DFQATT and CDR2 SNEGSKA (reference sequence). Trimming removed 0 bases from V and 0 bases from J, with 11 bases in between. CDR3 DNA: TGCAGTGCTAGAGAACGTATCGGTGCAACTAATGAAAAACTGTTTTTT. Translated: CSARERIGATNEKLFF.

Here the CDR3 DNA reads TGCGCCAGCAGTGAGTATGGGGTTCAGCCCCAGCATTTT. Translating it yields CASSEYGVQPQHF. This chain uses TRBV10-1 with TRBJ1-5, with no clear D. This CDR3 contains 13 residues. Germline CDR1 is WNHNN and CDR2 is SYGVQD (reference sequence). V shed 1 base and J shed 6 bases, with 7 bases lying between them.

This clonotype was seen many times. The chain couples TRBV2 to TRBJ2-1; 7 bases fit TRBD2. CDR1 and CDR2 from the germline V gene are SNHLY and FYNNEI. The CDR3 is 15 residues long. After removal of 3 bases from V and 2 bases from J, the junction contained 4 bases not matched to a gene. CDR3: CASSESAGPYNEQFF. In DNA form, the CDR3 reads TGTGCCAGCAGTGAGTCAGCGGGGCCCTACAATGAGCAGTTCTTC. Variable domain in full (rest from reference TRBV2 and TRBJ2-1): EPEVTQTPSHQVTQMGQEVILRCVPISNHLYFYWYRQILGQKVEFLVSFYNNEISEKSEIFDDQFSVERPDGSNFTLKIRSTKLEDSAMYFCASSESAGPYNEQFFGPGTRLTVL.

This clonotype has more than one count but fewer than ten. V is TRBV7-6 and J is TRBJ2-2; D is possibly TRBD1 (6 bases). The CDR3 covers 14 residues. CDR1 is SGHVS, CDR2 FNYEAQ, per germline. V lost 8 bases and J lost 6, with 16 bases in between. In DNA, the CDR3 is TGTGCCAGCTCTGGACAGTGGGCCGCCGGGGAGCTGTTTTTT. It yields the protein CASSGQWAAGELFF.

The V gene is TRBV27, the J gene TRBJ1-5; no firm D call. Trimming cost V 7 bases and J 0 bases, with 10 bases left between them. CDR1 MNHEY and CDR2 SMNVEV come from the germline V gene (reference sequence). The CDR3 has 14 residues. The CDR3 region has the DNA TGTGCCAGCACCCTTGCGGGTAGCAATCAGCCCCAGCATTTT. Translation: CASTLAGSNQPQHF.

This clonotype has at least ten counts. The V gene is TRBV6-5, the J gene TRBJ1-3; no reliable D call. The germline V and J ends were trimmed by 7 bases and 4 bases, with 11 bases remaining between them. The V gene's germline CDR1 is MNHEY and CDR2 SVGAGI. CDR3 length: 13 residues. The CDR3 is CASKGWEGNTIYF. CDR3 DNA sequence: TGTGCCAGCAAGGGTTGGGAGGGAAACACCATATATTTT.

This clonotype occurred many times. V is TRBV5-1 and J is TRBJ1-2; D is uncertain. From germline, CDR1 is SGHRS and CDR2 YFSETQ. This CDR3 contains 13 residues. Trimming cost V 4 bases and J 2 bases, with 9 bases left between them. CDR3 loop: CASSGGPNYGYTF. In DNA form, the CDR3 reads TGCGCCAGCAGCGGCGGTCCAAACTATGGCTACACCTTC.

Many counts were recorded for this clonotype. V usage is TRBV7-2 and J usage is TRBJ1-2, with D tentatively TRBD1 (6 bases). Trimming took off 4 bases at V and 4 bases at J, with 22 bases between the two ends. CDR1 SGHTA and CDR2 FQGNSA come from the germline V gene. The CDR3 is 17 residues long. Written as DNA, the CDR3 is TGTGCCAGCAGCTCCAGGACCGGGGGGCAGGACGTCTATGGCTACACCTTC. Its translation: CASSSRTGGQDVYGYTF. The variable domain in full, with the rest retrieved from reference TRBV7-2 and TRBJ1-2, is GAGVSQSPSNKVTEKGKDVELRCDPISGHTALYWYRQSLGQGLEFLIYFQGNSAPDKSGLPSDRFSAERTGGSVSTLTIQRTQQEDSAVYLCASSSRTGGQDVYGYTFGSGTRLTVV.

The CDR3 bases are TGTGCCAGCAGCCTCGGGGGTTTCCGAATCAATGAGCAGTTCTTC. This translates into CASSLGGFRINEQFF. V and J are TRBV3-1 and TRBJ2-1, with a weak D call TRBD2 (6 bases). V gave up 4 bases and J gave up 6 bases, with 16 bases separating them. In germline, CDR1 is LGHDT, CDR2 YNNKEL (reference sequence). This CDR3 spans 15 amino acids.

This clonotype was recorded a few times. The chain couples TRBV6-6 to TRBJ1-2, with TRBD1 as a possible D gene (5 bases). Trimming took 2 bases from V and 6 from J, leaving 16 bases between them. The CDR3 is made up of 15 amino acids. Germline CDR1 and CDR2: MNHNY and SVGAGI (reference sequence). This chain's CDR3 is CASSYASQGEDGYTF. DNA for the CDR3: TGTGCCAGCAGTTACGCCAGCCAGGGTGAGGATGGCTACACCTTC.

This chain uses TRBV6-6 with TRBJ1-1; maybe TRBD1 (5 bases). This CDR3 is 14 amino acids long. The V and J ends lost 6 bases and 5 bases respectively, with 16 bases between them. Germline lookup yields CDR1 MNHNY and CDR2 SVGAGI (reference sequence). DNA of the CDR3: TGTGCCAGCAGCCCGACCGGGACGGGAACTGAAGCTTTCTTT. Residues: CASSPTGTGTEAFF.

With regard to this clonotype: Germline is not matched at one junction end, which may reflect a read error. The chain has TRBV7-9 and TRBJ1-6; possible D gene TRBD1, 5 bases. The CDR3 is 13 amino acids. The germline V gene has CDR1 SEHNR and CDR2 FQNEAQ (reference sequence). CDR3 protein: CASSLGADSPLHF. In DNA form, the CDR3 reads TGTGCCAGCAGTTTAGGGGCGGATTCACCCCTCCACTTT.

This chain connects TRBV3-1 to TRBJ2-3; the D is unclear. The V end was cut by 4 bases, the J end by 4 bases, with 12 bases between. CDR3 length: 14 residues. Germline-derived CDR1 and CDR2 are LGHDT and YNNKEL (reference sequence). The CDR3 region has the DNA TGTGCCAGCAGCCCCCCTGGGGTGGCAGATACGCAGTATTTT. It yields the protein CASSPPGVADTQYF.